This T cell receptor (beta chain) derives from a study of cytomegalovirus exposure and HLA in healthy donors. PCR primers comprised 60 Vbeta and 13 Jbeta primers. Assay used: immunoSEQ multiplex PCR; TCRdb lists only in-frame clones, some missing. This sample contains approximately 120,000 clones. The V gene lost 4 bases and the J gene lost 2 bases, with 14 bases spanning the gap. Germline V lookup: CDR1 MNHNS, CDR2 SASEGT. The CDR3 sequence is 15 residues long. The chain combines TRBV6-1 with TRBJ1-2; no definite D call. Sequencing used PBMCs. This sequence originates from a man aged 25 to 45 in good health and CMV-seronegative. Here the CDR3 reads CASSALALANYGYTF. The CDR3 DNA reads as TGTGCCAGCAGTGCTCTTGCCCTAGCCAACTATGGCTACACCTTC.